One and the same sample provided the 5 T cell receptor beta chains below, sequenced in a study of radiation and T cells in renal cell carcinoma. Treatment given: 15 Gy SBRT to primary tumor, nephrectomy 4 weeks later. Clones were read by immunoSEQ multiplex PCR, and TCRdb kept only the in-frame ones, dropping some. Seen here are 22,000 or so clones, about 51% observed once, and the top ten hold about a sixth. Material: tumor tissue, obtained from a patient whose treatment included radiotherapy and nephrectomy. The receptors were sampled from a woman in her fifties or sixties with renal cell carcinoma.

This chain uses TRBV6-5 with TRBJ1-2; TRBD1 is a possible D gene (6 bases). V lost 11 bases, J lost 1 base, and 14 bases lay in between. Germline V gene lookup returns CDR1 MNHEY and CDR2 SVGAGI. The CDR3 contains 13 residues. CDR3 protein: CAAAGQSNYGYTF. CDR3 in DNA: TGTGCCGCAGCTGGACAGAGTAACTATGGCTACACCTTC.

The chain couples TRBV6-9 to TRBJ2-7, with a weak D call TRBD2 (5 bases). CDR1 and CDR2 from the germline V gene are MNHGY and SVAAGI. V lost 7 bases, J lost 7 bases, and 14 bases lay in between. The CDR3 is 12 amino acids. The CDR3 is CASTPPGWEQYF. The CDR3 region has the DNA TGTGCCAGCACCCCCCCGGGGTGGGAGCAGTACTTC.

This clone was counted a few times. The chain combines TRBV6-4 with TRBJ1-2; 11 positions match TRBD1. Germline V gives CDR1 MRHNA, CDR2 SNTAGT. This CDR3 comprises 16 residues. Trimming at V came to 6 bases and at J to 0 bases, leaving 6 bases not matched to a gene. For the CDR3, the DNA is TGTGCCAGCAGGAGGACAGGGGGCCAAACTAACTATGGCTACACCTTC. It yields the protein CASRRTGGQTNYGYTF.

By share of the sample, this clone is large. The V call is TRBV19, the J call TRBJ2-1; 9 positions match TRBD2. The germline gives CDR1 LNHDA, CDR2 SQIVND (reference sequence). CDR3 length: 15 residues. V lost 4 bases and J lost 4; bases outside the gene matches: 5. The CDR3 DNA is TGTGCCAGTAGTACGACTAGCGGATCGTACAATGAGCAGTTCTTC. Encoded protein: CASSTTSGSYNEQFF.

V gene TRBV7-9 combines with J gene TRBJ2-7, with TRBD1 identical over 10 bases. The CDR3 has 16 residues. V trimming: 4 bases; J trimming: 1 base; junction bases outside the gene matches: 7. The germline V gene has CDR1 SEHNR and CDR2 FQNEAQ (reference sequence). The CDR3 sequence: CASSSTGQGHSYEQYF. As DNA, the CDR3 is TGTGCCAGCAGCTCGACGGGACAGGGGCATTCCTACGAGCAGTACTTC. Full variable domain (remainder filled in from reference TRBV7-9 and TRBJ2-7): DTGVSQNPRHKITKRGQNVTFRCDPISEHNRLYWYRQTLGQGPEFLTYFQNEAQLEKSRLLSDRFSAERPKGSFSTLEIQRTEQGDSAMYLCASSSTGQGHSYEQYFGPGTRLTVT.